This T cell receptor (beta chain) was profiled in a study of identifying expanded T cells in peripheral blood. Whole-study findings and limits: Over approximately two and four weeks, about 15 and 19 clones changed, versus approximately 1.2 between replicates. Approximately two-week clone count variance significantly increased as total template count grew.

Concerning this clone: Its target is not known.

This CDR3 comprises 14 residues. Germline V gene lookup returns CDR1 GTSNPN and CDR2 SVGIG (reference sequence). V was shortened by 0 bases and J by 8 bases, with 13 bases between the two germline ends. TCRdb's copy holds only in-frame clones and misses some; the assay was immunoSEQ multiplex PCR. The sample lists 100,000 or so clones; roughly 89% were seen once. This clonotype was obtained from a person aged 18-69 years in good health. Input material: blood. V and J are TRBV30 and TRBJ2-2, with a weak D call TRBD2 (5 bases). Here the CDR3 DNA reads TGTGCCTGGAGTGTTCAGGCGGGCGGGGGGGAGCTGTTTTTT. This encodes CAWSVQAGGGELFF.